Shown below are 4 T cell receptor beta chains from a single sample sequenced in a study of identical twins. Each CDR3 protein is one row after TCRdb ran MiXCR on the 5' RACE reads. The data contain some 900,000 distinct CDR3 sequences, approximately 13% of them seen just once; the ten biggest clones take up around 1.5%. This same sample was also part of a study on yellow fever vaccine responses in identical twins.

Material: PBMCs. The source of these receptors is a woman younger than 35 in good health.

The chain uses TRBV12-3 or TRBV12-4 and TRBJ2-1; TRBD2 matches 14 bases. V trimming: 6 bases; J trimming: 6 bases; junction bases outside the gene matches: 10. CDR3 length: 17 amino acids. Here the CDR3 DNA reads TGTGCCAGCAGACCGGGACTAGCGGGAGATGGGGCCAATGAGCAGTTCTTC. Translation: CASRPGLAGDGANEQFF.

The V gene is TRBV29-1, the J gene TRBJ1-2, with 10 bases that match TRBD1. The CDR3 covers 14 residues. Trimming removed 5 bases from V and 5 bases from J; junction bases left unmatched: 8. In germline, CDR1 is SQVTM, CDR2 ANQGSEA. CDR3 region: CSVTPGQGEYGYTF. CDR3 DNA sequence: TGCAGCGTTACCCCTGGACAGGGGGAATATGGCTACACCTTC. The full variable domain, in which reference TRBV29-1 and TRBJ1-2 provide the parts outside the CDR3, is SAVISQKPSRDICQRGTSLTIQCQVDSQVTMMFWYRQQPGQSLTLIATANQGSEATYESGFVIDKFPISRPNLTFSTLTVSNMSPEDSSIYLCSVTPGQGEYGYTFGSGTRLTVV.

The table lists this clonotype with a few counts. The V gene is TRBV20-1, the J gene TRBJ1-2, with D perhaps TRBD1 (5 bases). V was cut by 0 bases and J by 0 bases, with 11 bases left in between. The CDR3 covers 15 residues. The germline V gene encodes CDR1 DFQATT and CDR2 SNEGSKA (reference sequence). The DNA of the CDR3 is TGCAGTGCTAGAGAACCAGGGACCCCTAACTATGGCTACACCTTC. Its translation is CSAREPGTPNYGYTF.

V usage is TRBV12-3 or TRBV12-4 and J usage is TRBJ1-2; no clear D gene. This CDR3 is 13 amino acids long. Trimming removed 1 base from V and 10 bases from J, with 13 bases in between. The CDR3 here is CASSLGRLKFYTF. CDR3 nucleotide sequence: TGTGCCAGCAGTTTAGGGCGCCTCAAATTCTACACCTTC.